This T cell receptor beta chain originates from a study of T cell repertoires in cytomegalovirus infection. In the study overall: Epitope selection comprised recently identified HLA-C-restricted CMV epitopes and well-studied HLA-B-restricted CMV epitopes. CMV infection plus the matching HLA type was flagged by public TCR beta signatures.

Whole-study findings and limits: Cumulated frequencies of public TCR beta families served to identify carriers of CMV plus the relevant HLA. Clonotypes of TCR beta that were HLA-C-restricted and CMV-specific dominated the ex vivo response.

Germline loops: CDR1 DFQATT, CDR2 SNEGSKA (reference sequence). The CDR3 extends over 13 amino acids. V lost 8 bases and J lost 5, with 18 bases in between. TCRdb fed the reads into MiXCR, producing one record per CDR3 protein. Of approximately 730,000 distinct CDR3 sequences listed, just under 30% are singletons. This clonotype turned up a few times. The target antigen is unknown. The sequencing used cultured CD8+ T cells from PBMCs, collected from culture after CMV antigen stimulation. V usage is TRBV20-1 and J usage is TRBJ1-1; unclear D gene. This receptor was taken from a human donor in good health (CMV status not recorded). Some clones in this sample may be carry-over from other donors' samples. The CDR3 coding sequence is TGCAGTACTCCCTCGGCCCACGGGACTGAAGCTTTCTTT. Translating gives CSTPSAHGTEAFF.